A selection of T cell receptor beta chains follows, all from one sample in a study of blood T cell repertoires in COVID-19. TCRdb's table, derived via immunoSEQ multiplex PCR, lists solely in-frame clones and lacks some. Among 200,000 to 250,000 clones listed, 70% to 85% were seen once. Input material: PBMCs or T cells enriched from blood (not recorded which). The origin of the receptors is a woman aged 55-70 years who had recovered from COVID-19. Each CDR3 is given with its conserved first and last residue. Fields, in order: CDR3 DNA, CDR3 protein, D gene, clone size, V gene, CDR3 length, J gene. A D gene is named only where the DNA matches it firmly. Size is stated for part of the rows, as once, few or many counts, or as a class when the clone is expanded.

TGCAGCGTTGAAAGTCTAGCGGGGGGAGATACGCAGTATTTT | CSVESLAGGDTQYF | TRBD2 | NA | TRBV29-1 | 14 | TRBJ2-3
TGTGCCAGTAGTCAACCGGGACAGGGTGTTGAAAAACTGTTTTTT | CASSQPGQGVEKLFF | TRBD1 | NA | TRBV19 | 15 | TRBJ1-4
TGTGCCAGCAGCCTTCGACAGGGCACAGGTGCGAACACCGGGGAGCTGTTTTTT | CASSLRQGTGANTGELFF | TRBD1 | NA | TRBV11-3 | 18 | TRBJ2-2
TGTGCCAGCAGCTTAGGGGGAGGGGTCCCTGAAGCTTTCTTT | CASSLGGGVPEAFF | NA | NA | TRBV11-2 | 14 | TRBJ1-1
TGTGCCAGCAGTTTAGAGTGGGGCGATGGCTACACCTTC | CASSLEWGDGYTF | NA | NA | TRBV12-3/TRBV12-4 | 13 | TRBJ1-2
TGTGCCAGCGGCGCTCGGGATGCTAGAGAGACCCAGTACTTC | CASGARDARETQYF | NA | NA | TRBV7-9 | 14 | TRBJ2-5
TGCGCCAGCAGCCAAGAAAGGGGCGCGGACTATGGCTACACCTTC | CASSQERGADYGYTF | NA | NA | TRBV4-3 | 15 | TRBJ1-2
TGTGCCAGCAGTGAACGGACAGAACGAGCCAAAAACATTCAGTACTTC | CASSERTERAKNIQYF | NA | NA | TRBV27 | 16 | TRBJ2-4
TGTGCCACCTCCCCCGGAGTCTCTGGAAACACCATATATTTT | CATSPGVSGNTIYF | NA | NA | TRBV19 | 14 | TRBJ1-3
TGTGCCAGCAGTTACGTGAGGGACAGGGACGAGCAGTACTTC | CASSYVRDRDEQYF | TRBD1 | NA | TRBV6-5 | 14 | TRBJ2-7
TGTGCCAGCAGTATAGGACTAGCGGAAAGCTCCTACGAGCAGTACTTC | CASSIGLAESSYEQYF | TRBD2 | NA | TRBV5-4 | 16 | TRBJ2-7
TGTGCCAGCAGCCAAGATCGGCGGCGGGGCAATCAGCCCCAGCATTTT | CASSQDRRRGNQPQHF | NA | once | TRBV4-2 | 16 | TRBJ1-5
TGTGCCAGTAGTCCCCCCAACGGGAGGTGGAATGAGCAGTTCTTC | CASSPPNGRWNEQFF | TRBD2 | NA | TRBV19 | 15 | TRBJ2-1
TGTGCCAGCAGTGGACTAGCGGGAATCTCCACCGGGGAGCTGTTTTTT | CASSGLAGISTGELFF | TRBD2 | NA | TRBV6-1 | 16 | TRBJ2-2
TGTGCCAGCAGGCGGGACAGGGGGAACACTGAAGCTTTCTTT | CASRRDRGNTEAFF | TRBD1 | few | TRBV27 | 14 | TRBJ1-1
TGTGCCAGCAGCAGACTAGCCCAAGGGAGGGAGACCCAGTACTTC | CASSRLAQGRETQYF | TRBD2 | NA | TRBV2 | 15 | TRBJ2-5
TGTGCCAGCAGCCTCAGACAGGGGGCCTACGAGCAGTACTTC | CASSLRQGAYEQYF | TRBD1 | NA | TRBV3-1/TRBV3-2 | 14 | TRBJ2-7